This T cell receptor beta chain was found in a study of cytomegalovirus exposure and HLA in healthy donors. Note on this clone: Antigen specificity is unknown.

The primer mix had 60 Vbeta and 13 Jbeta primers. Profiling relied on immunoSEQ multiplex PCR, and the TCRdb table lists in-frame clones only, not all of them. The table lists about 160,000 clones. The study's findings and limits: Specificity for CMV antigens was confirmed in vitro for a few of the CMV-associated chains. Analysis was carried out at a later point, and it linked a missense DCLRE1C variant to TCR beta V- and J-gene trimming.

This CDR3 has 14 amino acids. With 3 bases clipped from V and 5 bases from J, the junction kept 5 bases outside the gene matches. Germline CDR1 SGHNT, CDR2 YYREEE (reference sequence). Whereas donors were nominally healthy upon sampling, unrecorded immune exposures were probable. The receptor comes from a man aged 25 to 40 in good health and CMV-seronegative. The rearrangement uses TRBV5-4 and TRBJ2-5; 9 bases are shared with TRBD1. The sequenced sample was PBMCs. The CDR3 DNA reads TGTGCCAGCAGCTCACAGGGGGCGGAGGAGACCCAGTACTTC. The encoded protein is CASSSQGAEETQYF.